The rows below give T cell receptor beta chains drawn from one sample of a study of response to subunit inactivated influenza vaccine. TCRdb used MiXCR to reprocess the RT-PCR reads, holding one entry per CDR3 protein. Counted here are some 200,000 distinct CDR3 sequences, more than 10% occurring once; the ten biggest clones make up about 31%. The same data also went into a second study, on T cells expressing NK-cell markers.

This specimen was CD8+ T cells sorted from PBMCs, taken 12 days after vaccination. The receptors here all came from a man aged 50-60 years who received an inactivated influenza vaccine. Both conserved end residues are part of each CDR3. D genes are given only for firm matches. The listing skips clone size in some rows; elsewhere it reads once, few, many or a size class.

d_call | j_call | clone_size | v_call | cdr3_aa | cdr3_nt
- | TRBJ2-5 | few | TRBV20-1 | CSAYGLILKETQYF | TGCAGTGCTTACGGACTGATATTGAAAGAGACCCAGTACTTC
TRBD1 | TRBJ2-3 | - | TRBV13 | CASNRSPGQATYF | TGTGCCAGCAACCGTTCCCCGGGACAGGCTACGTATTTT
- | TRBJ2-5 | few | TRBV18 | CASSPRSERAQYF | TGTGCCAGCTCACCACGTTCGGAGCGGGCCCAGTACTTC
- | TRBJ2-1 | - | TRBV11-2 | CASSLSGLYNEQFF | TGTGCCAGCAGCTTATCGGGACTGTACAATGAGCAGTTCTTC
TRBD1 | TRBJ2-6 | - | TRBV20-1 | CSARDRDRPSGANVLTF | TGCAGTGCTAGAGACCGGGACAGGCCTTCTGGGGCCAACGTCCTGACTTTC
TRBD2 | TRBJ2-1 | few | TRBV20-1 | CSARSGGSNEQFF | TGCAGTGCTAGATCCGGGGGGAGCAATGAGCAGTTCTTC
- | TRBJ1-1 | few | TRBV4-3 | CASSPDKMNTEAFF | TGCGCCAGCAGCCCGGACAAAATGAACACTGAAGCTTTCTTT
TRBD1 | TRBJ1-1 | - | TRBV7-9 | CASRLTGGAEAFF | TGTGCCAGCAGACTCACAGGGGGGGCTGAAGCTTTCTTT
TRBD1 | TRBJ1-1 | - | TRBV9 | CASSVAGTGRNTEAFF | TGTGCCAGCAGCGTAGCAGGGACAGGGCGGAACACTGAAGCTTTCTTT
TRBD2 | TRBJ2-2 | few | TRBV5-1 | CASSLAASGAWELFF | TGCGCCAGCAGCTTGGCCGCTAGCGGGGCCTGGGAGCTGTTTTTT
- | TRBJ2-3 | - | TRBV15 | CATSRDGVTDTQYF | TGTGCCACCAGCAGAGACGGGGTAACAGATACGCAGTATTTT
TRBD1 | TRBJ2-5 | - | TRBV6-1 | CATGDRAYQETQYF | TGTGCCACCGGTGACAGGGCCTACCAAGAGACCCAGTACTTC
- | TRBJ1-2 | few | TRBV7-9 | CASSSGKFGYTF | TGTGCCAGCAGCTCAGGGAAGTTTGGCTACACCTTC
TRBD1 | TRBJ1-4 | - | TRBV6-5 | CASSYQGQGNEKLFF | TGTGCCAGCAGTTACCAGGGACAGGGGAATGAAAAACTGTTTTTT
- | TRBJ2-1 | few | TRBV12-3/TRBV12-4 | CASSFGRSRFF | TGTGCCAGCAGTTTCGGGCGGTCGAGGTTCTTC
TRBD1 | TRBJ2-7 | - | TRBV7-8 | CASSLDRETNYEQYF | TGTGCCAGCAGCCTCGACAGGGAAACCAACTACGAGCAGTACTTC
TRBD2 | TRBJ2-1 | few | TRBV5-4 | CASSLPLAGALNEQFF | TGTGCCAGCAGCCTCCCTCTAGCGGGAGCCCTCAATGAGCAGTTCTTC
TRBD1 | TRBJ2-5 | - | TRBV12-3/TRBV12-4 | CASSDAGTGGETQYF | TGTGCCAGCAGTGACGCCGGGACAGGGGGAGAGACCCAGTACTTC
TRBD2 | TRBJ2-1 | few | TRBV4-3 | CASSPVGLADNNEQFF | TGCGCCAGCAGCCCAGTTGGACTAGCGGATAACAATGAGCAGTTCTTC
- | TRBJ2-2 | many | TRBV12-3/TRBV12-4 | CASTQGSGELFF | TGTGCCAGCACCCAGGGGTCCGGGGAGCTGTTTTTT
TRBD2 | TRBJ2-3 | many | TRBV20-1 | CSAQKEPGLAKPGGTDTQYF | TGCAGTGCTCAAAAGGAGCCGGGACTAGCGAAACCTGGAGGCACAGATACGCAGTATTTT
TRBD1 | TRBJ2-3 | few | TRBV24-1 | CATSDKRTGPSTDTQYF | TGTGCCACCAGTGACAAACGGACAGGACCTAGCACAGATACGCAGTATTTT
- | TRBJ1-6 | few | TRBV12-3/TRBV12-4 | CASSLWGASPLHF | TGTGCCAGCAGTTTATGGGGTGCTTCACCCCTCCACTTT
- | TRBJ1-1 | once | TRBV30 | CAWSPTVWGTEAFF | TGTGCCTGGAGTCCGACAGTCTGGGGCACTGAAGCTTTCTTT
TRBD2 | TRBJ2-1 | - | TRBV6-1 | CASSSTIAGAEQFF | TGTGCCAGCAGCTCCACAATAGCGGGGGCCGAGCAGTTCTTC
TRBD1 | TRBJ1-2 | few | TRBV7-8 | CASSARDREVANYGYTF | TGTGCCAGCAGCGCCCGGGACAGGGAAGTCGCTAACTATGGCTACACCTTC
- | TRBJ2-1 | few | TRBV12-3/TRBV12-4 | CASTNPGAGSYNEQFF | TGTGCCAGCACCAATCCAGGGGCAGGCTCCTACAATGAGCAGTTCTTC
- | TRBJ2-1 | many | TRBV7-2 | CASSLGYYNEQFF | TGTGCCAGCAGCTTAGGCTACTACAATGAGCAGTTCTTC
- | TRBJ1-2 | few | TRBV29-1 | CSVEDESRFYGYTF | TGCAGCGTTGAAGACGAATCGCGATTCTATGGCTACACCTTC
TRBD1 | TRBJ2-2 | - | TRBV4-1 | CASSPRQGWTGELFF | TGCGCCAGCAGCCCAAGACAGGGATGGACCGGGGAGCTGTTTTTT
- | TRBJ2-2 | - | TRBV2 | CATRAGRDPNTGELFF | TGTGCCACCAGGGCCGGACGGGACCCGAACACCGGGGAGCTGTTTTTT
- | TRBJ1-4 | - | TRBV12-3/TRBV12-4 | CASSFGRGKEKLFF | TGTGCCAGCAGTTTTGGGAGAGGGAAGGAAAAACTGTTTTTT
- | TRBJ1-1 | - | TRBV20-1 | CSALDSPGDTEAFF | TGCAGTGCCCTCGACTCCCCGGGGGACACTGAAGCTTTCTTT
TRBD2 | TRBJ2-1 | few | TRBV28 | CASSSLVLRGANNEQFF | TGTGCCAGCAGTTCCCTCGTGTTGCGGGGGGCAAACAATGAGCAGTTCTTC
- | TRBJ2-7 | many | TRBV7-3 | CASSLTGSSEQYF | TGTGCCAGCAGCTTAACAGGGTCGAGCGAGCAGTACTTC
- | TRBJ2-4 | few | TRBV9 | CASSSGGGDQYF | TGTGCCAGCAGCTCCGGTGGGGGCGATCAGTACTTC
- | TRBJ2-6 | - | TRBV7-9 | CASSLAWYSGANVLTF | TGTGCCAGCAGCTTAGCTTGGTACTCTGGGGCCAACGTCCTGACTTTC